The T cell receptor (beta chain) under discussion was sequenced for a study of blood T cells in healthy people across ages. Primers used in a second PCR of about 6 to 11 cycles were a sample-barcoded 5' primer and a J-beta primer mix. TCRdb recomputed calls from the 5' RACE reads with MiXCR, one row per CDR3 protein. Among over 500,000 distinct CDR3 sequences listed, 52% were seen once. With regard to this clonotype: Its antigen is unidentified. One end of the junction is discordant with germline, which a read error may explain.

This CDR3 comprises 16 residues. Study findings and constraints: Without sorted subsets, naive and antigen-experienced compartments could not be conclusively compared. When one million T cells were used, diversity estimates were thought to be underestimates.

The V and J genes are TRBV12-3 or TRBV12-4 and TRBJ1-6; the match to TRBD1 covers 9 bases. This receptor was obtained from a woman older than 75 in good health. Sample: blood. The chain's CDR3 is CVSSLWTGVRNSPLHF. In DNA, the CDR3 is TGTGTCAGCAGTCTCTGGACAGGGGTACGGAATTCACCCCTCCACTTT.